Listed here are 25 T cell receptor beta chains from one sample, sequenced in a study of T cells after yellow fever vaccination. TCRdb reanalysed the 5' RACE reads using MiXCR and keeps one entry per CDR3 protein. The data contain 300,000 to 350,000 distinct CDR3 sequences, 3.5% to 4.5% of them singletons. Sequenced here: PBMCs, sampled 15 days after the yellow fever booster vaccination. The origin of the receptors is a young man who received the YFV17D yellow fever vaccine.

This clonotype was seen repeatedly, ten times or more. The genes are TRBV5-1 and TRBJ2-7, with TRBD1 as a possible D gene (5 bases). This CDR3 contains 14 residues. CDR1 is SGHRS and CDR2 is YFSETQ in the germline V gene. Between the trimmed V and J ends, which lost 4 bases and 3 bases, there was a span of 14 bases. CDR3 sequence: CASSEDTAVYEQYF. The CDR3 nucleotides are TGCGCCAGCAGCGAGGACACGGCGGTCTACGAGCAGTACTTC.

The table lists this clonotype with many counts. The CDR3 is CASSLEGWDGYTF. As DNA, the CDR3 is TGTGCCAGCAGCTTAGAGGGATGGGATGGCTACACCTTC. The V call is TRBV7-8, the J call TRBJ1-2; D unresolved. The germline gives CDR1 SGHVS, CDR2 FQNEAQ. There are 13 residues in the CDR3. The V and J ends lost 1 base and 6 bases respectively, with 9 bases between them.

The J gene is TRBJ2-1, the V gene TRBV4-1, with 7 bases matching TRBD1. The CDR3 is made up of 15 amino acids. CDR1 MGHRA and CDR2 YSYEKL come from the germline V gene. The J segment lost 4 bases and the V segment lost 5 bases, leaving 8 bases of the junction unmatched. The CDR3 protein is CASSVTGPLYNEQFF. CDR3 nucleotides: TGCGCCAGCAGCGTGACAGGGCCCCTTTACAATGAGCAGTTCTTC.

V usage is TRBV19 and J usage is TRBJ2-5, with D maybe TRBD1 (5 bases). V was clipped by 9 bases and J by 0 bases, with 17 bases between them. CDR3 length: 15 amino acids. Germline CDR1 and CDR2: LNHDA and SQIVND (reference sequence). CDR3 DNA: TGTGCCAGCCGAGGTGCACCAGGGAACCAAGAGACCCAGTACTTC. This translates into CASRGAPGNQETQYF.

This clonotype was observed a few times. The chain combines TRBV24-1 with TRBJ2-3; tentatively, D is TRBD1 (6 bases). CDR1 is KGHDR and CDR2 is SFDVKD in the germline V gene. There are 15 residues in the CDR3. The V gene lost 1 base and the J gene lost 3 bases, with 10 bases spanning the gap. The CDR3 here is CATSDFAQGTDTQYF. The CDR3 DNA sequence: TGTGCCACCAGTGATTTCGCGCAGGGGACAGATACGCAGTATTTT.

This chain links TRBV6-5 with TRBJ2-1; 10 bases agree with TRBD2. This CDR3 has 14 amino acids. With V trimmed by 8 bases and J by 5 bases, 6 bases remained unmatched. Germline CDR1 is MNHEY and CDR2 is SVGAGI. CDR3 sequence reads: CASGLAGGHNEQFF. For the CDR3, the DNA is TGTGCCAGCGGCTTAGCGGGGGGACACAATGAGCAGTTCTTC.

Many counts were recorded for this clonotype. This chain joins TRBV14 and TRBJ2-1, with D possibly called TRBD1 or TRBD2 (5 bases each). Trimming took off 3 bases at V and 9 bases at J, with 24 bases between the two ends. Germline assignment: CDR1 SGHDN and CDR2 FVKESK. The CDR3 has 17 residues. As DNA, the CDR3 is TGTGCCAGCAGCCAGAGACAGCTACTACGACCACGGGGTGAGCAGTTCTTC. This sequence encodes CASSQRQLLRPRGEQFF.

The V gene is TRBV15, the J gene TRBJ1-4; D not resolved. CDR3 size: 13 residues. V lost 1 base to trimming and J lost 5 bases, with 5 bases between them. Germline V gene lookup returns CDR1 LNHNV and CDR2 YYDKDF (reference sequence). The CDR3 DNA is TGTGCCACCAGCAGAGGGGGAAATGAAAAACTGTTTTTT. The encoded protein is CATSRGGNEKLFF.

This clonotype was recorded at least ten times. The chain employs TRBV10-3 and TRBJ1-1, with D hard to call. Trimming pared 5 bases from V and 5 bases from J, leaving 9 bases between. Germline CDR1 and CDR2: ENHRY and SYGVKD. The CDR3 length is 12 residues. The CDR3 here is CAISTGMTEAFF. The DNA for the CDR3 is TGTGCCATCAGTACGGGGATGACTGAAGCTTTCTTT.

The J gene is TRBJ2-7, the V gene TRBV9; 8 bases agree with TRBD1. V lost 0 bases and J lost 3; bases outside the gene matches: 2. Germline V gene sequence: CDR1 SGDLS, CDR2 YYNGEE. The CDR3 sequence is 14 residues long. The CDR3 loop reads CASSVAGQGYEQYF. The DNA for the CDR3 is TGTGCCAGCAGCGTAGCAGGACAGGGCTACGAGCAGTACTTC.

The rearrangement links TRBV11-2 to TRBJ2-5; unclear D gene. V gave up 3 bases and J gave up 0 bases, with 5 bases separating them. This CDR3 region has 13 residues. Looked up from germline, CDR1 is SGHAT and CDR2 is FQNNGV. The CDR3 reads CASSFSHQETQYF. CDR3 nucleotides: TGTGCCAGCAGCTTTTCCCACCAAGAGACCCAGTACTTC.

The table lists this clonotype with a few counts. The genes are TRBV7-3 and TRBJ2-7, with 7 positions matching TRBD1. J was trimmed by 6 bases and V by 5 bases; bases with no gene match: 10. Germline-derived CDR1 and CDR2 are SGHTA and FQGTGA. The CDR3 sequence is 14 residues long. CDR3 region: CASSIQGQVSEQYF. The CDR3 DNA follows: TGTGCCAGCAGCATACAGGGGCAGGTCTCCGAGCAGTACTTC.

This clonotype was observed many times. In DNA, the CDR3 is TGTGCCAGCAGCTTGGGGGGGGGCAGGGCCGGCAAAAACATTCAGTACTTC. It yields the protein CASSLGGGRAGKNIQYF. The V gene is TRBV5-5, the J gene TRBJ2-4; D is perhaps TRBD2 (7 bases). V was trimmed by 0 bases and J by 3 bases, leaving 16 bases between them. Germline V gene lookup returns CDR1 SGHKS and CDR2 YYEKEE (reference sequence). There are 17 residues in the CDR3. Combining the CDR3 with reference TRBV5-5 and TRBJ2-4 gives the whole variable domain DAGVTQSPTHLIKTRGQQVTLRCSPISGHKSVSWYQQVLGQGPQFIFQYYEKEERGRGNFPDRFSARQFPNYSSELNVNALLLGDSALYLCASSLGGGRAGKNIQYFGAGTRLSVL.

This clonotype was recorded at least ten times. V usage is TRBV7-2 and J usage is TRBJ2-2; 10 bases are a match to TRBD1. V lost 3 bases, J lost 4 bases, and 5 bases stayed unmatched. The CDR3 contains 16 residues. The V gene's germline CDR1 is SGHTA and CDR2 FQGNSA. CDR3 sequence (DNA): TGTGCCAGCAGCTTGCAGGGACAGGGGACCACCGGGGAGCTGTTTTTT. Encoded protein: CASSLQGQGTTGELFF.

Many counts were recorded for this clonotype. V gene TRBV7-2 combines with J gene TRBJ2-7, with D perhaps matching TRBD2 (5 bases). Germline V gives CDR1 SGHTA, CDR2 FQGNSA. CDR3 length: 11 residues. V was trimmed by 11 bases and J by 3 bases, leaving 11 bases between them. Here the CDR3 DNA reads TGTGCCTCGGGGTTGGACTACGAGCAGTACGTC. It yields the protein CASGLDYEQYV.

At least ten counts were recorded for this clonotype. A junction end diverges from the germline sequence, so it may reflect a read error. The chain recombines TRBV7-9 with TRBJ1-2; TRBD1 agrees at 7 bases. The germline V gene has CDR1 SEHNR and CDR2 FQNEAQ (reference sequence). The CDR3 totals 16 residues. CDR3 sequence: CASSLAEGARSTGYTF. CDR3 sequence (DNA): TGTGCCAGCAGCCTAGCGGAGGGGGCGCGGTCTACGGGCTACACCTTC.

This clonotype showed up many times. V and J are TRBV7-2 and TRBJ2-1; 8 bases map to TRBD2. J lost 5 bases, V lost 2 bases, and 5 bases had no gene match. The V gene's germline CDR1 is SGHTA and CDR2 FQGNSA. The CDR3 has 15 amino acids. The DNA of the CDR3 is TGTGCCAGCAGCTTATGGACTAGCCGGAACAATGAGCAGTTCTTC. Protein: CASSLWTSRNNEQFF.

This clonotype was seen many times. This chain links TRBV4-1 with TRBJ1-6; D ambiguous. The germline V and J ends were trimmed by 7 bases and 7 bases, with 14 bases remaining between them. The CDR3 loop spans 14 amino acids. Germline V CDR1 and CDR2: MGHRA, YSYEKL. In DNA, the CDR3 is TGCGCCAGCACGGCGGTCCTTGGGAATTCACCCCTCCACTTT. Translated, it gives CASTAVLGNSPLHF.

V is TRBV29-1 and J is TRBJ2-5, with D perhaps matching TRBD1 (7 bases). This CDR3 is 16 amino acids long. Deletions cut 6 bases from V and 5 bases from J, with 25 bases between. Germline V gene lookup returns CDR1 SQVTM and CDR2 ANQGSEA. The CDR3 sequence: CSVVRQGGSGRETQYF. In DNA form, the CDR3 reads TGCAGCGTCGTACGACAGGGCGGATCGGGGAGGGAGACCCAGTACTTC.

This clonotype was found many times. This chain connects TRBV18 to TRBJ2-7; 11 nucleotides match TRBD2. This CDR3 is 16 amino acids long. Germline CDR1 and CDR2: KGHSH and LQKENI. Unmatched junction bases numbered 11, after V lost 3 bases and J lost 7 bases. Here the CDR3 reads CASSPLASGGTGEQYF. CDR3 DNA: TGTGCCAGCTCACCCCTAGCTAGCGGGGGGACGGGTGAGCAGTACTTC.

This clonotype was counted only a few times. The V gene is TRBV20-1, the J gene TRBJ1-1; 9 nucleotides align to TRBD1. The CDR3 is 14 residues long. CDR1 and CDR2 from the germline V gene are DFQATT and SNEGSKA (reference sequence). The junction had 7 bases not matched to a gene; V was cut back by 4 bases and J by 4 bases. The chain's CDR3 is CSATLDRGFTEAFF. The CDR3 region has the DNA TGCAGTGCTACACTTGACAGGGGGTTCACTGAAGCTTTCTTT.

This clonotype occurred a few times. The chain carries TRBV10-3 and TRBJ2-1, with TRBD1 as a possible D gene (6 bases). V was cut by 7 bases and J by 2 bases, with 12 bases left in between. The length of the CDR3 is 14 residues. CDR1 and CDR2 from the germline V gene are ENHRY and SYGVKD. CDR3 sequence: CAITRDTAYNEQFF. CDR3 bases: TGTGCCATCACCCGGGACACGGCCTACAATGAGCAGTTCTTC.

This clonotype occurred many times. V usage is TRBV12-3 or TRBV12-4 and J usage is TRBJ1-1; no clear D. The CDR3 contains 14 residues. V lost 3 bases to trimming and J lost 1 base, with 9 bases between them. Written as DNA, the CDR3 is TGTGCCAGCAGTTTGGGGATTGGGAACACTGAAGCTTTCTTT. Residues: CASSLGIGNTEAFF.

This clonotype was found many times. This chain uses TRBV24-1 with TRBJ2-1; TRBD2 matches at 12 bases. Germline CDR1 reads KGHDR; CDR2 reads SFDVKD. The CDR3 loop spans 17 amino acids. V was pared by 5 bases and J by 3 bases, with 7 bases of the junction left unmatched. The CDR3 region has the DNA TGTGCCACCAGTGGGAGACCACTAGCGGGGGGCTACAATGAGCAGTTCTTC. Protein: CATSGRPLAGGYNEQFF.

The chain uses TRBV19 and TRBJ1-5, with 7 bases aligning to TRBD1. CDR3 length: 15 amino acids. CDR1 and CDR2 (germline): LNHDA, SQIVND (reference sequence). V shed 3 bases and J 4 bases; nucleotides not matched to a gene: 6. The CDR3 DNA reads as TGTGCCAGTAGTATGGCAGGGGGAGGAAATCAGCCCCAGCATTTT. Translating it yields CASSMAGGGNQPQHF.